This passage covers 12 T cell receptor beta chains from one sample sequenced in a study of T-cell reconstitution after alpha-beta-depleted transplantation in children. Molecular barcoding with unique molecular identifiers was used for the TCRbeta library. MiXCR, run by TCRdb on the PCR reads, gives a single entry per CDR3 protein. The repertoire holds a few hundred thousand distinct CDR3 sequences, with around 17% as singletons. The source was PBMCs from the stem cell graft donor, collected from the stem cell graft. The receptors were sampled from a human donor who donated a stem cell graft to a child with acute lymphoblastic leukemia.

The table lists this clonotype with a few counts. CDR3 protein: CASSLRGGKNIQYF. The CDR3 DNA sequence: TGTGCCAGCAGTTTACGGGGAGGCAAAAACATTCAGTACTTC. V is TRBV27 and J is TRBJ2-4; D is perhaps TRBD2 (6 bases). CDR3 length equals 14 residues. Trimming took 2 bases from V and 3 from J, leaving 8 bases between them. From germline, CDR1 is MNHEY and CDR2 SMNVEV (reference sequence).

The chain recombines TRBV25-1 with TRBJ2-7; TRBD1 matches 8 bases. CDR3 size: 13 residues. Losses at the gene ends were 6 bases for V and 4 bases for J; bases not matched to a gene: 5. CDR1 and CDR2 (germline): MGHDK, SYGVNS. In nucleotides, the CDR3 is TGTGCCAGCAGGGGGGACAGGACTTACGAGCAGTACTTC. It encodes CASRGDRTYEQYF.

V and J are TRBV6-5 and TRBJ2-1, with D perhaps matching TRBD2 (6 bases). V lost 4 bases and J lost 5, with 15 bases in between. The germline gives CDR1 MNHEY, CDR2 SVGAGI. This CDR3 is 15 amino acids long. The CDR3 sequence is CASSSPDYSHNEQFF. For the CDR3, the DNA is TGTGCCAGCAGTTCTCCGGACTACTCACACAATGAGCAGTTCTTC.

The J gene is TRBJ2-1, the V gene TRBV5-8; no clear D. Trimming took off 4 bases at V and 9 bases at J, with 23 bases between the two ends. Germline CDR1 SGHTS, CDR2 YDEGEE. The CDR3 covers 16 residues. CDR3 in amino acids: CASSAYLAWSRTEQFF. The CDR3 DNA sequence: TGTGCCAGCAGCGCTTACTTAGCCTGGTCGAGGACTGAGCAGTTCTTC.

The gene calls are TRBV15 and TRBJ1-6, with a weak D call TRBD1 (6 bases). V shed 11 bases and J shed 9 bases, with 14 bases lying between them. The CDR3 spans 12 residues. Looked up from germline, CDR1 is LNHNV and CDR2 is YYDKDF (reference sequence). CDR3 region: CASSRGGSPLHF. The CDR3 DNA sequence: TGTGCCTCCTCAAGGGGGGGTTCACCCCTCCACTTT.

A few counts support this clonotype. V is TRBV27 and J is TRBJ2-7, with TRBD2 as a possible D gene (5 bases). Germline CDR1 is MNHEY and CDR2 is SMNVEV (reference sequence). With 6 bases removed from V and 6 bases from J, the gap between germline ends came to 15 bases. This CDR3 has 13 residues. As DNA, the CDR3 is TGTGCCAGCAGGCCAGTCTGGAGGTCCGAGCAGTACTTC. It is translated as CASRPVWRSEQYF.

CDR3 in amino acids: CAISDPRWPNNEQFF. The CDR3 bases are TGTGCCATCAGTGACCCACGGTGGCCAAACAATGAGCAGTTCTTC. The rearrangement joins TRBV10-3 to TRBJ2-1, with D unclear. CDR1 is ENHRY and CDR2 is SYGVKD in the germline V gene. The CDR3 contains 15 residues. The V and J ends lost 3 bases and 5 bases respectively, with 14 bases between them.

In this sample, this clonotype turned up a few times. This sequence joins TRBV9 and TRBJ1-6; D unresolved. CDR1 and CDR2 from the germline V gene are SGDLS and YYNGEE. The germline V and J ends were trimmed by 4 bases and 6 bases, with 14 bases remaining between them. The CDR3 runs to 15 residues. The CDR3 here is CASSPDGGVNSPLHF. As DNA, the CDR3 is TGTGCCAGCAGCCCGGACGGTGGTGTTAATTCACCCCTCCACTTT.

This clonotype was seen only a few times. This chain connects TRBV5-1 to TRBJ2-7; D is unclear. This CDR3 is 14 amino acids long. Germline lookup yields CDR1 SGHRS and CDR2 YFSETQ. With 2 bases removed from V and 6 bases from J, the gap between germline ends came to 15 bases. The CDR3 nucleotides are TGCGCCAGCAGCTTCCGCACCGCGTCTGGCGAGCAGTACTTC. It translates to CASSFRTASGEQYF.

This clonotype was found a few times. The chain carries TRBV7-9 and TRBJ1-1, with TRBD1 matching 10 bases. CDR1 and CDR2 (germline): SEHNR, FQNEAQ (reference sequence). V was clipped by 5 bases and J by 3 bases; unmatched bases: 12. The CDR3 length is 17 residues. In DNA, the CDR3 is TGTGCCAGCAGCAGGTCCGGGACAGGGGACTGGTACACTGAAGCTTTCTTT. Encoded protein: CASSRSGTGDWYTEAFF.

The chain uses TRBV7-8 and TRBJ2-3; either TRBD1 or TRBD2 may supply D (5 bases each). Per the germline V gene, CDR1 is SGHVS and CDR2 is FQNEAQ. There are 15 residues in the CDR3. Trimming stripped 5 bases from V and 4 bases from J, with 16 bases between. As DNA, the CDR3 is TGTGCCAGCAGCCCCGTTGGGGGAGTAGCAGATACGCAGTATTTT. Translation: CASSPVGGVADTQYF.

The chain joins TRBV5-1 to TRBJ1-4; D uncertain. Trimming removed 7 bases at V and 8 bases at J, with 12 bases between. The CDR3 runs to 12 residues. CDR1 SGHRS and CDR2 YFSETQ come from the germline V gene. As DNA, the CDR3 is TGCGCCAGCCGACGAGAGTACGAAAAACTGTTTTTT. Translation gives CASRREYEKLFF.